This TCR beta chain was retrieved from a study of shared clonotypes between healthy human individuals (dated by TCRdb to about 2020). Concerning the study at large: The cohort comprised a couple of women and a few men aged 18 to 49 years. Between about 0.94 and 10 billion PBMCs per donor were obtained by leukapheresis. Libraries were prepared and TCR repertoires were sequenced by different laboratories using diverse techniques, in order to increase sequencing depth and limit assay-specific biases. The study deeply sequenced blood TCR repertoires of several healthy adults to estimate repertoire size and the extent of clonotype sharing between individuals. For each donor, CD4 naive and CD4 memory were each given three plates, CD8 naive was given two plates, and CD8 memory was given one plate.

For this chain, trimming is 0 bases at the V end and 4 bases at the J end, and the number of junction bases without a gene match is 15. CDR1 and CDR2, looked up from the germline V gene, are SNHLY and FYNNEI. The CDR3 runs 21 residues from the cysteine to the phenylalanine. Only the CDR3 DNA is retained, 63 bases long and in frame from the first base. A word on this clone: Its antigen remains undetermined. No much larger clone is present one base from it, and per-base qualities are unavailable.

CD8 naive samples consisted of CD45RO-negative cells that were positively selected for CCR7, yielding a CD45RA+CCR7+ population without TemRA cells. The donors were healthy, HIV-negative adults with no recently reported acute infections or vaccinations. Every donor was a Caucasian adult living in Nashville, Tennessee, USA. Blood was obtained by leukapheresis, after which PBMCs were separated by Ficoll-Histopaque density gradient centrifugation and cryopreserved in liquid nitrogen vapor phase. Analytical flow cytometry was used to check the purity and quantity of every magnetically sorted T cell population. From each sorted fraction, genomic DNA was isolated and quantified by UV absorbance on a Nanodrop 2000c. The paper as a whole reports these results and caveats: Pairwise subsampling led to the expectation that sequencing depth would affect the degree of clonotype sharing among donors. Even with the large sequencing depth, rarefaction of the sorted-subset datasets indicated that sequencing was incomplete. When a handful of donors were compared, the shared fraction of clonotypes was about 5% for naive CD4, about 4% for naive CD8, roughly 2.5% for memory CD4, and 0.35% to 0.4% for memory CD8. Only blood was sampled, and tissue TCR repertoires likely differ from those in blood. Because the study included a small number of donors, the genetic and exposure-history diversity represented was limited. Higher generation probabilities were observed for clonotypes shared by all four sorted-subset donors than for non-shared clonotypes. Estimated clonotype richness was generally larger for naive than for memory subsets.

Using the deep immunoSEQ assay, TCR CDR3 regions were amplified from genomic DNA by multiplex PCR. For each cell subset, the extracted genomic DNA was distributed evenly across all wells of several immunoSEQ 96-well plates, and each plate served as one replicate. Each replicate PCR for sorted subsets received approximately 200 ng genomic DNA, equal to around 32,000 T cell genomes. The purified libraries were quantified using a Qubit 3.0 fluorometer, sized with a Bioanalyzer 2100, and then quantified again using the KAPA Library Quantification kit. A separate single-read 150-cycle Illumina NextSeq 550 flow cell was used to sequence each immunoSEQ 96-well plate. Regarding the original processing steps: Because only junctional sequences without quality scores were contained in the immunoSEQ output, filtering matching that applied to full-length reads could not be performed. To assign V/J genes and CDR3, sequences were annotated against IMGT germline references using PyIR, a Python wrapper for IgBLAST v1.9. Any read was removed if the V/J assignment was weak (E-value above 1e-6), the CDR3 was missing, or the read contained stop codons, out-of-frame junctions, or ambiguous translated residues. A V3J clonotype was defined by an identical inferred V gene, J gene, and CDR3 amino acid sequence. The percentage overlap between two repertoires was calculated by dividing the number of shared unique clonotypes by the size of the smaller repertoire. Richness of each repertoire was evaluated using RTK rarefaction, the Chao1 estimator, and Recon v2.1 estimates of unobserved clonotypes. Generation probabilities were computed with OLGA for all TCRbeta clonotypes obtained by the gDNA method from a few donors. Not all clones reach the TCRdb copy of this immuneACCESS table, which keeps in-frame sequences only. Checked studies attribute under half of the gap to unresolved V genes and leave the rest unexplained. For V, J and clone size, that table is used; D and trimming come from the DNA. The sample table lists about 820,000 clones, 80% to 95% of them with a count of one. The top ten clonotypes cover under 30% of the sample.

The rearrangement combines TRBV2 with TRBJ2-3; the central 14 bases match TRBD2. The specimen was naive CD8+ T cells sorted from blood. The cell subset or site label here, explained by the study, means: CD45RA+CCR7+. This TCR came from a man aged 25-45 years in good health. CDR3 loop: CASSEAGMGRGTSGSADTQYF. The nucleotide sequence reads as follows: TGTGCCAGCAGTGAAGCGGGAATGGGTCGGGGGACTAGCGGGAGTGCAGATACGCAGTATTTT. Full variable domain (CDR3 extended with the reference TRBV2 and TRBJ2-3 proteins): EPEVTQTPSHQVTQMGQEVILRCVPISNHLYFYWYRQILGQKVEFLVSFYNNEISEKSEIFDDQFSVERPDGSNFTLKIRSTKLEDSAMYFCASSEAGMGRGTSGSADTQYFGPGTRLTVL.